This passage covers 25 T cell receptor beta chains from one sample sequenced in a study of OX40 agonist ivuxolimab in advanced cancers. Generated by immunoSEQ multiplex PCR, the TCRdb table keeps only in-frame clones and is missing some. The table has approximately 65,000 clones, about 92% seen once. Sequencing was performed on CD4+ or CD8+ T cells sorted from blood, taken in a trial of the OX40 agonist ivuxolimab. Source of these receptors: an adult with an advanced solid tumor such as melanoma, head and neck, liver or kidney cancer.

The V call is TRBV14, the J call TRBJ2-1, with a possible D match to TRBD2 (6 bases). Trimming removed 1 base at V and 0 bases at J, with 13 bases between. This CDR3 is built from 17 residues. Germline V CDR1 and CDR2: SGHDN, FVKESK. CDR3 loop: CASSQATASDSYNEQFF. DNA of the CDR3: TGTGCCAGCAGCCAAGCTACAGCTAGCGACTCCTACAATGAGCAGTTCTTC. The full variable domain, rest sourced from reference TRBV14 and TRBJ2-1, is EAGVTQFPSHSVIEKGQTVTLRCDPISGHDNLYWYRRVMGKEIKFLLHFVKESKQDESGMPNNRFLAERTGGTYSTLKVQPAELEDSGVYFCASSQATASDSYNEQFFGPGTRLTVL.

In DNA form, the CDR3 reads TGTGCCAGCAGCTTAGCTGGCTCCTACAATGAGCAGTTCTTC. Translated: CASSLAGSYNEQFF. The chain recombines TRBV7-2 with TRBJ2-1; D gene unclear. Trimming took off 0 bases at V and 0 bases at J, with 3 bases between the two ends. CDR1 and CDR2 (germline): SGHTA, FQGNSA. The CDR3 contains 14 residues.

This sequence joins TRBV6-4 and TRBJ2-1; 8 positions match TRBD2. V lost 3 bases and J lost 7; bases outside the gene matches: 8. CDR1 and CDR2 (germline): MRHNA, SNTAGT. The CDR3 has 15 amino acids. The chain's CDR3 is CASSEFSGNWNEQFF. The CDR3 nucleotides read TGTGCCAGCAGTGAGTTTAGCGGGAATTGGAATGAGCAGTTCTTC.

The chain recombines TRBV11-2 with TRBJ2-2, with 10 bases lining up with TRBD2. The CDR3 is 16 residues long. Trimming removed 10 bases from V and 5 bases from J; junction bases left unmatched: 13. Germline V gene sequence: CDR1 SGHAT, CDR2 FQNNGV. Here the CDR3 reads CATSRGEREGTGELFF. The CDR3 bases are TGTGCCACATCCAGAGGGGAGCGGGAGGGAACCGGGGAGCTGTTTTTT. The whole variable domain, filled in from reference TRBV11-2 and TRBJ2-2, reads EAGVAQSPRYKIIEKRQSVAFWCNPISGHATLYWYQQILGQGPKLLIQFQNNGVVDDSQLPKDRFSAERLKGVDSTLKIQPAKLEDSAVYLCATSRGEREGTGELFFGEGSRLTVL.

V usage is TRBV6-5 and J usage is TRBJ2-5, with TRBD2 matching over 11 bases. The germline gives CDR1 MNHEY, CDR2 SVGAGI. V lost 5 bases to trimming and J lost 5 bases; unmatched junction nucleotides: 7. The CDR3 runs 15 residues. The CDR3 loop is CASSALAGGGETQYF. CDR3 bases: TGTGCCAGCAGTGCCCTAGCGGGAGGCGGGGAGACCCAGTACTTC.

CDR3 coding DNA: TGTGCCAGCAGCCTGGAAGGGGCCAGGGGGACGAATGAGCAGTTCTTC. The encoded protein is CASSLEGARGTNEQFF. This chain joins TRBV5-4 and TRBJ2-1; 7 bases are a match to TRBD1. The CDR3 loop spans 16 amino acids. The V gene's germline CDR1 is SGHNT and CDR2 YYREEE (reference sequence). The junction had 14 bases not matched to a gene; V was cut back by 4 bases and J by 7 bases.

The CDR3 is CASSFGRKPGEQFF. The CDR3, as DNA: TGCGCCAGCAGCTTTGGTCGCAAGCCTGGAGAGCAGTTCTTC. J is TRBJ2-1 and V is TRBV5-1; the D is unclear. CDR1 is SGHRS, CDR2 YFSETQ, per germline. The ends were cut back, 2 bases at V and 10 bases at J, with 16 bases in the middle. This CDR3 contains 14 residues.

CDR3 sequence: CASSGTSLYNEQFF. The CDR3 DNA reads TGTGCCAGCAGTGGGACTAGCTTATACAATGAGCAGTTCTTC. The chain is built from TRBV2 and TRBJ2-1; 8 positions agree with TRBD2. The germline CDR1 and CDR2 sequences are SNHLY and FYNNEI. Trimming cost V 4 bases and J 4 bases; bases outside gene matches: 3. This CDR3 spans 14 amino acids.

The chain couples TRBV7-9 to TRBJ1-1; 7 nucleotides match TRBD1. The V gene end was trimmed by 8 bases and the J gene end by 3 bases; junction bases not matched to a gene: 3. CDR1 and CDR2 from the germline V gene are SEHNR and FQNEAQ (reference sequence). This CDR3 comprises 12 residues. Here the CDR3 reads CASPGTDTEAFF. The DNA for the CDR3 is TGTGCCAGCCCCGGGACAGACACTGAAGCTTTCTTT. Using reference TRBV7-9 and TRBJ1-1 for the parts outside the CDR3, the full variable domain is DTGVSQNPRHKITKRGQNVTFRCDPISEHNRLYWYRQTLGQGPEFLTYFQNEAQLEKSRLLSDRFSAERPKGSFSTLEIQRTEQGDSAMYLCASPGTDTEAFFGQGTRLTVV.

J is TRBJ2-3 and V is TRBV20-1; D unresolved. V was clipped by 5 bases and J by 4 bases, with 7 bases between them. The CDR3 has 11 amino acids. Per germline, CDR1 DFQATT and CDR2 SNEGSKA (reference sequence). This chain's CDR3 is CSAGVADTQYF. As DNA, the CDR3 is TGCAGTGCTGGAGTAGCAGATACGCAGTATTTT.

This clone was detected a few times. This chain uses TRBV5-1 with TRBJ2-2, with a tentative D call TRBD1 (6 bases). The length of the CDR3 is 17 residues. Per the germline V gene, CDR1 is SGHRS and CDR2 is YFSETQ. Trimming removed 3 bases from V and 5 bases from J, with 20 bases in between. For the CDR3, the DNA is TGCGCCAGCAGCTCCACAGGGTCAAAGGGGATTACCGGGGAGCTGTTTTTT. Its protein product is CASSSTGSKGITGELFF.

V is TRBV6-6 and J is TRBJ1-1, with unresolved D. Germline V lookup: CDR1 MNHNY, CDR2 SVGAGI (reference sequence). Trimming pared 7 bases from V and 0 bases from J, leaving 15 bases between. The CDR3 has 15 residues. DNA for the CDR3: TGTGCCAGCACCGACTCGGCGGCAATGAACACTGAAGCTTTCTTT. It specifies CASTDSAAMNTEAFF.

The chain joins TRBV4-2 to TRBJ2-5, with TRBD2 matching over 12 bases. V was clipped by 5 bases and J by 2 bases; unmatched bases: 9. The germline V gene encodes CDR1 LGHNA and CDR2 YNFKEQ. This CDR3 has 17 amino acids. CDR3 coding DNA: TGTGCCAGCAGCAGTATGTCTAGCGGGGGGGCACAAGAGACCCAGTACTTC. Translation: CASSSMSSGGAQETQYF.

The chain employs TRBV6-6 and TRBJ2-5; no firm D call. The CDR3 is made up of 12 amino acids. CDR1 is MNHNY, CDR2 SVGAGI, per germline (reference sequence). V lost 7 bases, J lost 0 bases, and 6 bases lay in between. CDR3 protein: CASTRYQETQYF. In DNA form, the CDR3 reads TGTGCCAGCACCAGGTACCAAGAGACCCAGTACTTC.

The DNA for the CDR3 is TGCAGCGTTGAAGGCGGTCGTGAAGTCTATGGCTACACCTTC. It yields the protein CSVEGGREVYGYTF. The chain joins TRBV29-1 to TRBJ1-2; no firm D call. Germline-derived CDR1 and CDR2 are SQVTM and ANQGSEA. The CDR3 runs to 14 residues. V lost 1 base to trimming and J lost 4 bases, with 13 bases between them.

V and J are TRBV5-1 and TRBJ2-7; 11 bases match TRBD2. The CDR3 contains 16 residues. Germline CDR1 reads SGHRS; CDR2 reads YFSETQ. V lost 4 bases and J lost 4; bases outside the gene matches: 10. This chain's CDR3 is CASSPLLAGEGYEQYF. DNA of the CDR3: TGCGCCAGCAGCCCCCTACTAGCGGGAGAAGGGTACGAGCAGTACTTC.

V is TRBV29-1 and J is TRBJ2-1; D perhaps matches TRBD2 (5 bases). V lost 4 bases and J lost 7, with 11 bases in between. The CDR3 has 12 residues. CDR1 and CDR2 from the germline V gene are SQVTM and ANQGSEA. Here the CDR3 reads CSVGEWRNEQFF. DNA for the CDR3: TGCAGCGTTGGGGAGTGGCGGAATGAGCAGTTCTTC.

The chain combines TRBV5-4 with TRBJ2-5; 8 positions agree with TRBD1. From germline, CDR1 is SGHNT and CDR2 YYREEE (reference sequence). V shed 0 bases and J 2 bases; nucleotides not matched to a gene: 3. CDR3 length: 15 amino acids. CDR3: CASSLARGLQETQYF. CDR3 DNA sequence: TGTGCCAGCAGCTTGGCCAGGGGGCTACAAGAGACCCAGTACTTC.

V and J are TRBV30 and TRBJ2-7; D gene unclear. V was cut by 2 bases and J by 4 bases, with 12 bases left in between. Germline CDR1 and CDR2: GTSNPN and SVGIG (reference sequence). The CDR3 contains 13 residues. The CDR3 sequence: CAWSKGLPYEQYF. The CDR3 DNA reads TGTGCCTGGAGTAAGGGATTACCGTACGAGCAGTACTTC.

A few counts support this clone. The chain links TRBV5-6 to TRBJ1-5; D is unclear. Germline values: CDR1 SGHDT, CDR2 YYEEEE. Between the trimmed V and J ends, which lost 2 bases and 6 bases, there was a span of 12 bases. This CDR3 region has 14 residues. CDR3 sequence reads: CASSLQRLSQPQHF. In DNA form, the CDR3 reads TGTGCCAGCAGCTTACAGAGATTAAGTCAGCCCCAGCATTTT.

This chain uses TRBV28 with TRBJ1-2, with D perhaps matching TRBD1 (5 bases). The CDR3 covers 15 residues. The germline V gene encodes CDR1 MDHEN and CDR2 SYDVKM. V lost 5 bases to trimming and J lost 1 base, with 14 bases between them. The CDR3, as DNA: TGTGCCAGCAGTACCTCCGGGACGGATAACTATGGCTACACCTTC. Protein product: CASSTSGTDNYGYTF.

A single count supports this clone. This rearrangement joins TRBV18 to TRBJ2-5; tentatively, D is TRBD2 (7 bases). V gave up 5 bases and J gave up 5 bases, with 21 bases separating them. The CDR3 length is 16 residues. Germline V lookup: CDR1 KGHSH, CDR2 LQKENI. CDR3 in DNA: TGTGCCAGCTCATCTCAAGCGGGACACGGAACGGAGACCCAGTACTTC. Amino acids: CASSSQAGHGTETQYF. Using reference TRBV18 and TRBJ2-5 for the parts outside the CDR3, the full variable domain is NAGVMQNPRHLVRRRGQEARLRCSPMKGHSHVYWYRQLPEEGLKFMVYLQKENIIDESGMPKERFSAEFPKEGPSILRIQQVVRGDSAAYFCASSSQAGHGTETQYFGPGTRLLVL.

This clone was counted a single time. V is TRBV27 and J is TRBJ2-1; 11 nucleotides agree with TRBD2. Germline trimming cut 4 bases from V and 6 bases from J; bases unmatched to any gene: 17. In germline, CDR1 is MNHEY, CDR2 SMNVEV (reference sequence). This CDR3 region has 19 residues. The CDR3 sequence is CASSSLAGGPPGRGNEQFF. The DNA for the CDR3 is TGTGCCAGCAGTTCTCTAGCGGGAGGTCCACCGGGTAGAGGCAATGAGCAGTTCTTC.

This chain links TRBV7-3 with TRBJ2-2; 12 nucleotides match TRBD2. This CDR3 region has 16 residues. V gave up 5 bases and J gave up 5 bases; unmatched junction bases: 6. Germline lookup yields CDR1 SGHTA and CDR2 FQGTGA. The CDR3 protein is CASSPRTSGETGELFF. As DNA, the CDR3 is TGTGCCAGCAGCCCCAGGACTAGCGGGGAAACCGGGGAGCTGTTTTTT. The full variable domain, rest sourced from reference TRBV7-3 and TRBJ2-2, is GAGVSQTPSNKVTEKGKYVELRCDPISGHTALYWYRQSLGQGPEFLIYFQGTGAADDSGLPNDRFFAVRPEGSVSTLKIQRTERGDSAVYLCASSPRTSGETGELFFGEGSRLTVL.

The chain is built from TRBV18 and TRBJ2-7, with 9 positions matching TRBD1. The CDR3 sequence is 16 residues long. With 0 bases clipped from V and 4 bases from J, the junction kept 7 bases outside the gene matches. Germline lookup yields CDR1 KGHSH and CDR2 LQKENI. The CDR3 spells CASSPPLAGQGYEQYF. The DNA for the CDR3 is TGTGCCAGCTCACCACCGCTGGCGGGACAGGGTTACGAGCAGTACTTC. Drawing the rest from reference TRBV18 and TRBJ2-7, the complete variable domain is NAGVMQNPRHLVRRRGQEARLRCSPMKGHSHVYWYRQLPEEGLKFMVYLQKENIIDESGMPKERFSAEFPKEGPSILRIQQVVRGDSAAYFCASSPPLAGQGYEQYFGPGTRLTVT.